This T cell receptor beta chain originates from a study of blood T cell repertoires in COVID-19. Two negative PCRs, clearance, or symptom resolution had been documented for recovered Cohort 3 donors. Clones were sequenced by immunoSEQ multiplex PCR, and TCRdb holds only the in-frame ones, with some missing. This sample has around 260,000 clones; around 90% occur once, and the top ten carry roughly 1.1%. The CDR3 totals 21 residues. Germline V gene data show CDR1 as MDHEN and CDR2 as SYDVKM. The junction had 22 bases not matched to a gene; V was cut back by 5 bases and J by 2 bases. The rearrangement joins TRBV28 to TRBJ2-3; 10 bases fit TRBD2. This sequence was found in a woman in her twenties or thirties who had recovered from COVID-19. Sequenced sample: PBMCs or T cells enriched from blood (not recorded which). CDR3 DNA: TGTGCCAGCAGTCTTATTCGACAGGGATTGACTAGCGGGCTGATCACAGATACGCAGTATTTT. Its protein is CASSLIRQGLTSGLITDTQYF.